The 30 T cell receptor beta chains below were found in one sample sequenced in a study of shared clonotypes between healthy human individuals. Generated by immunoSEQ multiplex PCR, the TCRdb table keeps only in-frame clones and is missing some. Among fewer than 650,000 clones listed, about three quarters were seen once. The material sequenced was PBMCs. The receptors were gathered from a woman in her 40s in good health. Some clones in this sample may be carry-over from other donors' samples.

This clone has a handful of counts. Germline and junction disagree at one end, which may indicate a read error. Other DNA sequences in this sample translate to the same CDR3. The chain uses TRBV10-3 and TRBJ2-2, with 7 bases fitting TRBD1. CDR1 ENHRY and CDR2 SYGVKD come from the germline V gene. The CDR3 has 15 residues. CDR3 residues: CAISGGTANTGELFF. For the CDR3, the DNA is TGTGCCATCAGTGGAGGGACAGCGAACACCGGGGAGCTATTCTTT.

The chain recombines TRBV14 with TRBJ2-7; D uncertain. This CDR3 spans 12 amino acids. Germline V CDR1 and CDR2: SGHDN, FVKESK. Trimming removed 2 bases from V and 9 bases from J, with 11 bases in between. Written as DNA, the CDR3 is TGTGCCAGCAGCCAATACGACGCTTCGCAGTACTTC. Encoded protein: CASSQYDASQYF.

This clone was counted many times. The same CDR3 also results from other DNA sequences found in this sample. V usage is TRBV27 and J usage is TRBJ2-3; D not resolved. The ends were cut back, 0 bases at V and 0 bases at J, with 4 bases in the middle. The CDR3 has 14 residues. Germline CDR1 is MNHEY and CDR2 is SMNVEV (reference sequence). CDR3 amino acids: CASSLSVSTDTQYF. The CDR3 DNA reads as TGTGCCAGCAGTTTATCGGTTAGCACAGATACGCAGTATTTT.

The count of this clone is one. The rearrangement links TRBV4-3 to TRBJ2-3, with TRBD2 identical over 12 bases. V shed 3 bases and J 6 bases; nucleotides not matched to a gene: 13. The CDR3 consists of 18 residues. CDR1 and CDR2 from the germline V gene are LGHNA and YSLEER. The CDR3 reads CASSHPGPRTSGTDTQYF. The CDR3 DNA follows: TGCGCCAGCAGCCACCCCGGACCGCGGACTAGCGGGACGGATACGCAGTATTTT.

The chain has TRBV14 and TRBJ2-5; D not certain. V was clipped by 0 bases and J by 7 bases, with 6 bases between them. Germline V gives CDR1 SGHDN, CDR2 FVKESK. This CDR3 comprises 12 residues. This CDR3 is CASSQDSLTQYF. In nucleotides, the CDR3 is TGTGCCAGCAGCCAAGATTCTCTGACCCAGTACTTC.

The chain uses TRBV14 and TRBJ2-3; TRBD2 matches 8 bases. Germline CDR1 reads SGHDN; CDR2 reads FVKESK. This CDR3 has 16 amino acids. Trimming at V came to 1 base and at J to 1 base, leaving 4 bases not matched to a gene. The CDR3 loop reads CASSQATTSGTDTQYF. The DNA of the CDR3 is TGTGCCAGCAGCCAAGCTACGACTAGCGGCACAGATACGCAGTATTTT.

The chain is built from TRBV5-8 and TRBJ2-7; unclear D gene. The CDR3 sequence is 14 residues long. Germline CDR1 reads SGHTS; CDR2 reads YDEGEE. V lost 6 bases to trimming and J lost 0 bases, with 13 bases between them. The CDR3 sequence: CASIRSPPSYEQYF. CDR3 DNA: TGTGCCAGCATCCGGTCTCCACCCTCCTACGAGCAGTACTTC.

In its sample, this clone was seen many times. This chain joins TRBV10-2 and TRBJ1-4; D gene uncertain. Germline CDR1 reads WSHSY; CDR2 reads SAAADI. CDR3 length: 12 residues. V shed 0 bases and J shed 8 bases, with 4 bases lying between them. The CDR3 sequence: CASSESKEKLFF. The DNA of the CDR3 is TGCGCCAGCAGTGAGTCGAAAGAAAAACTGTTTTTT.

CDR3 in DNA: TGCGCCAGCAGCTTGGAGCCTAGATCTGGCGAGCAGTACTTC. The encoded protein is CASSLEPRSGEQYF. The rearrangement uses TRBV5-1 and TRBJ2-7; D is undetermined. V shed 0 bases and J shed 6 bases, with 13 bases lying between them. Germline-derived CDR1 and CDR2 are SGHRS and YFSETQ. The CDR3 is 14 amino acids.

The rearrangement joins TRBV19 to TRBJ1-1, with a weak D call TRBD1 (6 bases). Germline lookup yields CDR1 LNHDA and CDR2 SQIVND (reference sequence). V was clipped by 10 bases and J by 1 base, with 16 bases between them. This CDR3 has 14 residues. The CDR3 here is CATAAGAWNTEAFF. CDR3 DNA sequence: TGTGCCACCGCCGCGGGGGCCTGGAACACTGAAGCTTTCTTT. The full variable domain, completed using reference TRBV19 and TRBJ1-1, is DGGITQSPKYLFRKEGQNVTLSCEQNLNHDAMYWYRQDPGQGLRLIYYSQIVNDFQKGDIAEGYSVSREKKESFPLTVTSAQKNPTAFYLCATAAGAWNTEAFFGQGTRLTVV.

A note on this clone: This CDR3 is missing its conserved last phenylalanine or tryptophan, likely due to a read error. CDR3 coding DNA: TGTGCCAGCAGCACATACGATACAGGTGAAGCTTTCCTT. This gives the protein CASSTYDTGEAFL. The V call is TRBV28, the J call TRBJ1-1; the D gene is possibly TRBD1 (5 bases). Germline V lookup: CDR1 MDHEN, CDR2 SYDVKM. V gave up 6 bases and J gave up 7 bases, with 15 bases separating them. The CDR3 extends over 13 amino acids.

About this clone: This sample includes further DNA sequences coding for the same CDR3. The rearrangement joins TRBV7-9 to TRBJ1-4; no clear D. The CDR3 is made up of 12 amino acids. V was cut by 5 bases and J by 3 bases, with 4 bases left in between. Germline CDR1 SEHNR, CDR2 FQNEAQ (reference sequence). CDR3 loop: CASSLSNEKLFF. In DNA form, the CDR3 reads TGTGCCAGCAGCCTATCTAATGAAAAACTGTTTTTT.

The rearrangement links TRBV11-2 to TRBJ1-4; D is ambiguous. The V gene lost 5 bases and the J gene lost 14 bases, with 12 bases spanning the gap. The CDR3 sequence is 11 residues long. The germline V gene has CDR1 SGHAT and CDR2 FQNNGV. CDR3 in DNA: TGTGCCAGCAGCGCCGAAGTGAAGCTGTTTTTT. This encodes CASSAEVKLFF.

With regard to this clone: The same CDR3 can be traced to other DNA sequences in this sample. This chain connects TRBV5-1 to TRBJ2-1; the D gene is possibly TRBD2 (6 bases). The germline V gene encodes CDR1 SGHRS and CDR2 YFSETQ. The V end lost 2 bases, the J end lost 8 bases, and 17 bases lay between the germline ends. This CDR3 comprises 15 residues. The CDR3 spells CASSLRPGDGDEQFF. The CDR3 region has the DNA TGCGCCAGCAGCTTACGACCGGGAGATGGAGATGAGCAGTTCTTC. The full variable domain, in which reference TRBV5-1 and TRBJ2-1 provide the parts outside the CDR3, is KAGVTQTPRYLIKTRGQQVTLSCSPISGHRSVSWYQQTPGQGLQFLFEYFSETQRNKGNFPGRFSGRQFSNSRSEMNVSTLELGDSALYLCASSLRPGDGDEQFFGPGTRLTVL.

About this clone: This may stem from a read error, because a much larger clone lies one nucleotide away. Other DNA variants within this sample encode the same CDR3. The V gene is TRBV30, the J gene TRBJ2-7; 8 bases agree with TRBD2. The CDR3 loop spans 12 amino acids. CDR1 and CDR2 from the germline V gene are GTSNPN and SVGIG (reference sequence). The CDR3 sequence is CAWSVQGTRKTF. The CDR3, as DNA: TGTGCCTGGAGTGTGCAAGGGACTAGGAAAACATTC. The full variable domain, with the rest looked up from reference TRBV30 and TRBJ2-7, is SQTIHQWPATLVQPVGSPLSLECTVEGTSNPNLYWYRQAAGRGLQLLFYSVGIGQISSEVPQNLSASRPQDRQFILSSKKLLLSDSGFYLCAWSVQGTRKTFGPGTRLTVT.

To note about this clone: With a far larger clone one base away, a read error is the likely cause. The V and J genes are TRBV7-2 and TRBJ1-3, with D perhaps matching TRBD1 (6 bases). Germline loops: CDR1 SGHTA, CDR2 FQGNSA. The CDR3 contains 14 residues. DNA for the CDR3: TGTGCCGGCAGTGTAGGGGGTAGTGGAAACACCATATATTTT. This gives the protein CAGSVGGSGNTIYF.

A word on this clone: This clone may be a read error of a much larger clone one base away. V gene TRBV30 combines with J gene TRBJ1-4; the D is unclear. The CDR3 has 14 amino acids. Germline CDR1 GTSNPN, CDR2 SVGIG (reference sequence). Trimming took off 2 bases at V and 5 bases at J, with 12 bases between the two ends. DNA for the CDR3: TGTGCCTGGAGTCAGGCATTCCCCAATGAAAAACTGTTTTTT. Translation: CAWSQAFPNEKLFF.

The rearrangement links TRBV14 to TRBJ2-3, with D perhaps TRBD1 (5 bases). The V end was cut by 0 bases, the J end by 3 bases, with 10 bases between. Germline V CDR1 and CDR2: SGHDN, FVKESK. CDR3 length equals 15 residues. In DNA form, the CDR3 reads TGTGCCAGCAGCCAAGAGATGTGGACAACAGATACGCAGTATTTT. Translation gives CASSQEMWTTDTQYF.

V is TRBV28 and J is TRBJ1-5; weak D call: TRBD1 (6 bases). The CDR3 runs 16 residues. The ends were cut back, 6 bases at V and 2 bases at J, with 17 bases in the middle. The germline V gene encodes CDR1 MDHEN and CDR2 SYDVKM. This chain's CDR3 is CASRVFQGIGNQPQHF. The DNA for the CDR3 is TGTGCCAGCAGAGTCTTTCAGGGGATTGGCAATCAGCCCCAGCATTTT.

The V call is TRBV6-6, the J call TRBJ1-3, with D tentatively TRBD1 (5 bases). The ends were cut back, 6 bases at V and 8 bases at J, with 8 bases in the middle. CDR1 MNHNY and CDR2 SVGAGI come from the germline V gene (reference sequence). CDR3 length equals 11 residues. CDR3 loop: CASSPGYTIYF. The CDR3 nucleotides read TGTGCCAGCAGCCCAGGGTACACCATATATTTT.

This clone came up many times. V and J are TRBV13 and TRBJ2-5; 8 nucleotides match TRBD2. V dropped 2 bases and J dropped 9; count of bases not matched to a gene: 14. The germline gives CDR1 PRHDT, CDR2 FYEKMQ (reference sequence). The CDR3 totals 16 residues. DNA of the CDR3: TGTGCCAGCAGCTTATTGGGACTAAGCGGGAGTACGGCCCAGTACTTC. Translating it yields CASSLLGLSGSTAQYF.

Only a few counts were recorded for this clone. The rearrangement joins TRBV11-2 to TRBJ2-1; 8 bases map to TRBD2. This CDR3 is built from 16 residues. V was pared by 5 bases and J by 7 bases, with 13 bases of the junction left unmatched. Germline CDR1 is SGHAT and CDR2 is FQNNGV. In nucleotides, the CDR3 is TGTGCCAGCAGCCCACGAAATATAGCGGGACTAAATGAGCAGTTCTTC. Residues: CASSPRNIAGLNEQFF.

The chain employs TRBV5-1 and TRBJ2-1; unclear D gene. This CDR3 spans 12 amino acids. Trimming cost V 2 bases and J 7 bases, with 7 bases left between them. CDR1 is SGHRS and CDR2 is YFSETQ in the germline V gene. CDR3 DNA sequence: TGCGCCAGCAGCTTCAATTTGAATGAGCAGTTCTTC. Protein: CASSFNLNEQFF.

The chain carries TRBV19 and TRBJ1-2; 7 bases line up with TRBD1. CDR1 is LNHDA, CDR2 SQIVND, per germline (reference sequence). The length of the CDR3 is 13 residues. Trimming at V came to 6 bases and at J to 3 bases, leaving 4 bases not matched to a gene. Written as DNA, the CDR3 is TGTGCCAGTAGCCTCGACAGGGACTATGGCTACACCTTC. This codes for CASSLDRDYGYTF.

The chain couples TRBV10-3 to TRBJ2-3; TRBD2 matches 12 bases. With 9 bases clipped from V and 0 bases from J, the junction kept 7 bases outside the gene matches. Germline V gene lookup returns CDR1 ENHRY and CDR2 SYGVKD. This CDR3 has 16 amino acids. The chain's CDR3 is CAITSGTSGSTDTQYF. Written as DNA, the CDR3 is TGTGCCATTACCTCGGGGACTAGCGGGAGCACAGATACGCAGTATTTT.

The chain recombines TRBV7-2 with TRBJ2-1, with 15 positions matching TRBD2. The CDR3 contains 14 residues. Germline loops: CDR1 SGHTA, CDR2 FQGNSA. The trim removed 5 bases at V and 10 bases at J, leaving 3 bases unmatched. DNA for the CDR3: TGTGCCAGCAGCCGGGGACTAGCGGGGGGCGAGCAGTTCTTC. This gives the protein CASSRGLAGGEQFF.

This rearrangement joins TRBV9 to TRBJ1-4; TRBD1 is a possible D gene (6 bases). The V gene's germline CDR1 is SGDLS and CDR2 YYNGEE. This CDR3 is 15 amino acids long. Trimming left V 3 bases short and J 3 bases short, with 12 bases between. As DNA, the CDR3 is TGTGCCAGCAGCGCAGGGGATGGGGCTAATGAAAAACTGTTTTTT. Translating gives CASSAGDGANEKLFF. The full variable domain, rest sourced from reference TRBV9 and TRBJ1-4, is DSGVTQTPKHLITATGQRVTLRCSPRSGDLSVYWYQQSLDQGLQFLIQYYNGEERAKGNILERFSAQQFPDLHSELNLSSLELGDSALYFCASSAGDGANEKLFFGSGTQLSVL.

This clone showed up just a few times. This chain joins TRBV19 and TRBJ2-5, with 9 bases that match TRBD1. CDR1 LNHDA and CDR2 SQIVND come from the germline V gene (reference sequence). This CDR3 is built from 15 residues. Germline trimming cut 7 bases from V and 2 bases from J; bases unmatched to any gene: 8. The CDR3 nucleotides are TGTGCCAGTACCATAGGGACAGGGAGACAAGAGACCCAGTACTTC. It is translated as CASTIGTGRQETQYF.

A note on this clone: A far larger clone is off by one base, so a read error is likely. The same CDR3 is also encoded by other DNA sequences in this sample. This chain connects TRBV6-1 to TRBJ1-5; no clear D gene. In germline, CDR1 is MNHNS, CDR2 SASEGT. This CDR3 comprises 13 residues. The CDR3 loop is CASSKEANQPQHF. The CDR3 DNA sequence: TGTGCCAGCAGTAAAGAGGCCAATCAGCCCCAGCATTTC.

The chain recombines TRBV5-1 with TRBJ2-7, with 8 bases aligning to TRBD1. Germline CDR1 SGHRS, CDR2 YFSETQ. This CDR3 comprises 13 residues. V lost 1 base to trimming and J lost 5 bases; unmatched junction nucleotides: 2. This CDR3 reads CASSLRTGNEQYF. The CDR3 DNA reads TGCGCCAGCAGCTTGCGGACAGGGAACGAGCAGTACTTC.